This is a list of T cell receptor beta chains from one sample in a study of low-dose radiotherapy and immunotherapy resistance in tumors. TCRdb processed the reads anew with MiXCR; each CDR3 protein has one entry. Of about 91,000 distinct CDR3 sequences in the sample, under 25% are singletons; the top ten hold 9.5% to 15%. The sample here was PBMCs, taken after low-dose radiotherapy plus immunotherapy. The receptor source for this set is a female donor with ovarian cancer. Both conserved end residues are part of each CDR3. The D gene is left open where the match is weak. Expanded clones are given a class, and other clones once, few, many or no size at all.

d_call: -
v_call: TRBV6-6
j_call: TRBJ1-4
clone_size: many
cdr3_aa: CASRQNGRRSEKLFF
cdr3_nt: TGTGCCAGCAGGCAAAACGGACGACGTAGCGAAAAACTGTTTTTT

d_call: -
v_call: TRBV28
j_call: TRBJ2-7
clone_size: many
cdr3_aa: CASSLFRGTGPWEQYF
cdr3_nt: TGTGCCAGCAGTTTATTTCGGGGGACGGGGCCTTGGGAGCAGTACTTC

d_call: TRBD1
v_call: TRBV27
j_call: TRBJ2-7
clone_size: many
cdr3_aa: CASSFFAGTGEQYF
cdr3_nt: TGTGCCAGCAGTTTTTTCGCTGGGACAGGAGAGCAGTACTTC

d_call: TRBD1
v_call: TRBV10-3
j_call: TRBJ1-1
clone_size: many
cdr3_aa: CAISEGTGNTEAFF
cdr3_nt: TGTGCCATCAGTGAAGGGACAGGGAACACTGAAGCTTTCTTT

d_call: -
v_call: TRBV6-6
j_call: TRBJ1-1
clone_size: many
cdr3_aa: CASTKARRGLGTEAFF
cdr3_nt: TGTGCCAGCACCAAGGCGCGACGGGGGCTGGGCACTGAAGCTTTCTTT

d_call: -
v_call: TRBV14
j_call: TRBJ1-4
clone_size: many
cdr3_aa: CASSRGPGESPSF
cdr3_nt: TGTGCCAGCAGCCGTGGGCCAGGGGAGTCCCCTTCTTTT

d_call: -
v_call: TRBV9
j_call: TRBJ1-1
clone_size: many
cdr3_aa: CASSGGGRNTEAFF
cdr3_nt: TGTGCCAGCAGCGGGGGAGGGAGGAACACTGAAGCTTTCTTT

d_call: TRBD2
v_call: TRBV19
j_call: TRBJ2-3
clone_size: -
cdr3_aa: CASSTASGGTDTQYF
cdr3_nt: TGTGCCAGTAGTACCGCCAGCGGGGGGACAGATACGCAGTATTTT

d_call: -
v_call: TRBV11-3
j_call: TRBJ2-3
clone_size: few
cdr3_aa: CASSLPPTDTQYF
cdr3_nt: TGTGCCAGCAGCCTACCGCCCACAGATACGCAGTATTTT

d_call: -
v_call: TRBV28
j_call: TRBJ2-1
clone_size: many
cdr3_aa: CASSPQGTYNEQFF
cdr3_nt: TGTGCCAGCAGCCCCCAGGGAACCTACAATGAGCAGTTCTTC

d_call: TRBD2
v_call: TRBV7-6
j_call: TRBJ2-3
clone_size: -
cdr3_aa: CASSKTTSSTDTQYF
cdr3_nt: TGTGCCAGCAGTAAGACGACTAGCAGCACAGATACGCAGTATTTT

d_call: -
v_call: TRBV7-6
j_call: TRBJ2-3
clone_size: many
cdr3_aa: CASSLKGPDTQYF
cdr3_nt: TGTGCCAGCAGCTTAAAGGGTCCGGATACGCAGTATTTT

d_call: -
v_call: TRBV28
j_call: TRBJ2-7
clone_size: -
cdr3_aa: CASSSQAYSYEQYF
cdr3_nt: TGTGCCAGCAGCAGTCAGGCCTACTCCTACGAGCAGTACTTC

d_call: -
v_call: TRBV28
j_call: TRBJ1-1
clone_size: few
cdr3_aa: CASSPDGGGKAFF
cdr3_nt: TGTGCCAGCAGTCCCGACGGGGGTGGGAAAGCTTTCTTT

d_call: -
v_call: TRBV20-1
j_call: TRBJ1-2
clone_size: many
cdr3_aa: CSARFDRSYGYTF
cdr3_nt: TGCAGTGCTAGATTCGACCGCTCCTATGGCTACACCTTC

d_call: TRBD1
v_call: TRBV6-1
j_call: TRBJ1-2
clone_size: many
cdr3_aa: CASRAGTGGGYTF
cdr3_nt: TGTGCCAGCAGGGCCGGGACAGGAGGGGGCTACACCTTC

d_call: -
v_call: TRBV19
j_call: TRBJ1-4
clone_size: many
cdr3_aa: CASSDRTLDEKLFF
cdr3_nt: TGTGCCAGTAGTGACAGGACCTTAGATGAAAAACTGTTTTTT

d_call: -
v_call: TRBV3-1
j_call: TRBJ2-1
clone_size: many
cdr3_aa: CASSPPTPLTYNEQFF
cdr3_nt: TGTGCCAGCAGCCCGCCGACTCCCTTAACTTACAATGAGCAGTTCTTC

d_call: TRBD1
v_call: TRBV19
j_call: TRBJ2-1
clone_size: many
cdr3_aa: CASSVGQGADEQFF
cdr3_nt: TGTGCCAGTAGTGTGGGACAGGGGGCCGATGAGCAGTTCTTC

d_call: TRBD1
v_call: TRBV20-1
j_call: TRBJ2-6
clone_size: many
cdr3_aa: CSAPARDRTFRAGANVLTF
cdr3_nt: TGCAGTGCCCCAGCCCGGGACAGGACCTTTAGGGCTGGGGCCAACGTCCTGACTTTC

d_call: TRBD1
v_call: TRBV20-1
j_call: TRBJ2-7
clone_size: many
cdr3_aa: CSARGGTGGYEQYF
cdr3_nt: TGCAGTGCCCGGGGGGGGACAGGGGGGTACGAGCAGTACTTC

d_call: TRBD2
v_call: TRBV9
j_call: TRBJ2-3
clone_size: many
cdr3_aa: CASSPGTSGTDTQYF
cdr3_nt: TGTGCCAGCAGCCCCGGGACTAGCGGCACAGATACGCAGTATTTT

d_call: -
v_call: TRBV6-2/TRBV6-3
j_call: TRBJ1-2
clone_size: many
cdr3_aa: CASRTGTTIYGYTF
cdr3_nt: TGTGCCAGCAGAACCGGGACGACGATCTATGGCTACACCTTC

d_call: TRBD1
v_call: TRBV10-3
j_call: TRBJ2-5
clone_size: many
cdr3_aa: CAISESDRFQETQYF
cdr3_nt: TGTGCCATCAGTGAGTCGGACAGGTTCCAAGAGACCCAGTACTTC

d_call: TRBD2
v_call: TRBV12-3/TRBV12-4
j_call: TRBJ2-1
clone_size: few
cdr3_aa: CASSLDSGHSEQFF
cdr3_nt: TGTGCCAGCAGTTTAGATAGCGGGCATAGTGAGCAGTTCTTC

d_call: -
v_call: TRBV11-2
j_call: TRBJ2-7
clone_size: many
cdr3_aa: CASSLWGRADNEQYF
cdr3_nt: TGTGCCAGCAGCCTCTGGGGCAGGGCGGACAACGAGCAGTACTTC